This section outlines one T cell receptor (beta chain) sequence together with its context. Its antigen is unidentified. The sample belongs to a study of T cell responses to AZD1222 COVID-19 vaccine. The repertoire was sequenced with immunoSEQ multiplex PCR; TCRdb's copy has only in-frame clones and lacks some. The profile covers about 140,000 clones, with 80% to 90% appearing a single time and 1.9% taken by the ten largest. Broader study findings: The donor group comprised mostly white British people and more females; the analysis possibly underestimated clonal diversity. The CD4 TCRs associated with vaccination extended across spike and predominated at 160-218 and 743-854. Close to half of spike-specific TCRs reportedly recognize unmutated variant regions. Repertoires were sampled only after the peak T cell response.

The TCR sequence derives from an adult in good health. The material was peripheral blood, obtained on day 0 of AZD1222 vaccination.

The CDR3 sequence: CAWSFPPLIRVNTEAFF. In nucleotides, the CDR3 is TGTGCCTGGAGTTTCCCCCCTTTGATCAGGGTAAACACTGAAGCTTTCTTT. This chain links TRBV30 with TRBJ1-1; tentative D call: TRBD1 (5 bases). Germline V CDR1 and CDR2: GTSNPN, SVGIG (reference sequence). Trimming stripped 2 bases from V and 2 bases from J, with 21 bases between. The CDR3 loop spans 17 amino acids.